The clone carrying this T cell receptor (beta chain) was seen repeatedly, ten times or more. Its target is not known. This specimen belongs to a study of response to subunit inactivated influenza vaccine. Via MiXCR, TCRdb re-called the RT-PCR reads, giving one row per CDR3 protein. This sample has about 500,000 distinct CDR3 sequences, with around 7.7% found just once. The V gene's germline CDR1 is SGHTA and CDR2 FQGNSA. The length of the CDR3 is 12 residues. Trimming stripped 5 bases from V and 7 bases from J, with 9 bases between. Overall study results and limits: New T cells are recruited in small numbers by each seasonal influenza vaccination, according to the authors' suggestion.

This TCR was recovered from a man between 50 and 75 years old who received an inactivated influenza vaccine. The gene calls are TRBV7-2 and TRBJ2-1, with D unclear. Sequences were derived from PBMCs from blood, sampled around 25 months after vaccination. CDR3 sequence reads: CASSPGGNEQFF. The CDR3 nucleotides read TGTGCCAGCAGCCCGGGTGGTAATGAGCAGTTCTTC.